This T cell receptor (beta chain) emerged from a study of cytomegalovirus exposure and HLA in healthy donors. A multiplex PCR was run with 60 Vbeta primers and 13 Jbeta primers. The repertoire was sequenced with immunoSEQ multiplex PCR; TCRdb's copy has only in-frame clones and lacks some. This table holds about 240,000 clones, 80% to 90% found once. Study conclusions and caveats: Cytomegalovirus association was listed for 164 TCR beta chains. A later analysis associated some 18,000 TCR beta sequences with HLA alleles at a 0.05 false discovery rate.

Remarks on this clone: Its specificity is unknown.

The receptor was isolated from a girl aged 2 to 10 in good health and CMV-seronegative. The sequencing sample was made of PBMCs.

The CDR3 reads CASSLPPLRSNSPLHF. The CDR3 bases are TGTGCCAGCAGCTTGCCTCCCCTTCGGAGTAATTCACCCCTCCACTTT. This chain joins TRBV11-2 and TRBJ1-6, with unresolved D. V was shortened by 3 bases and J by 6 bases, with 15 bases between the two germline ends. The germline V gene encodes CDR1 SGHAT and CDR2 FQNNGV. The CDR3 has 16 amino acids.